A single sample is the source of the 21 T cell receptor beta chains below, sequenced in a study of cytomegalovirus exposure and HLA in healthy donors (dated by TCRdb to 2017 to 2019). The library was made by the immunoSEQ multiplex PCR assay. For the multiplex PCR, a mixture combining 60 forward primers for TCR Vbeta segments and 13 reverse primers for TCR Jbeta segments was used. The table comes from immuneACCESS by way of TCRdb, which keeps in-frame sequences with V and J called. Part of the clones is missing from these tables; in studies checked, under half for an unresolved V gene and the rest for unknown reasons. The sample contains 110,000 to 150,000 clones, about 84% of them found a single time. The ten top clones hold about 2.4% of the sample. Source material: PBMCs. Every receptor here comes from a woman under 30 in good health and CMV-seropositive.

This chain joins TRBV6-1 and TRBJ1-1; 7 positions match TRBD1. Looked up from germline, CDR1 is MNHNS and CDR2 is SASEGT. The CDR3 is made up of 13 amino acids. Trimming removed 6 bases from V and 3 bases from J; junction bases left unmatched: 4. CDR3 nucleotides: TGTGCCAGCAGCCCGACAGGGTACACTGAAGCTTTCTTT. Translated, it gives CASSPTGYTEAFF.

The chain recombines TRBV29-1 with TRBJ1-5; D uncertain. The CDR3 has 12 amino acids. Per the germline V gene, CDR1 is SQVTM and CDR2 is ANQGSEA. V lost 6 bases, J lost 2 bases, and 8 bases lay in between. CDR3: CSVRSGNQPQHF. Here the CDR3 DNA reads TGCAGCGTCCGGAGTGGCAATCAGCCCCAGCATTTT.

The V call is TRBV5-1, the J call TRBJ2-1; TRBD2 aligns across 11 bases. V lost 1 base and J lost 7; bases outside the gene matches: 4. The CDR3 is made up of 15 amino acids. The germline V gene encodes CDR1 SGHRS and CDR2 YFSETQ. CDR3 in amino acids: CASSLSSGGANEQFF. In nucleotides, the CDR3 is TGCGCCAGCAGCTTGAGTAGCGGGGGGGCAAATGAGCAGTTCTTC.

The rearrangement links TRBV4-3 to TRBJ1-4; D remains unclear. This CDR3 has 13 residues. V dropped 1 base and J dropped 7 bases, with 7 bases sitting between them. CDR1 and CDR2 (germline): LGHNA, YSLEER. The CDR3 bases are TGCGCCAGCAGCCAAGGAGGGTTTGAAAAACTGTTTTTT. Amino acid sequence: CASSQGGFEKLFF.

The CDR3, as DNA: TGTGCCAGCAGCTTCCGACAGGCGTTGTACACTGAAGCTTTCTTT. Amino acid sequence: CASSFRQALYTEAFF. The chain couples TRBV5-6 to TRBJ1-1; D is possibly TRBD1 (6 bases). V lost 2 bases, J lost 3 bases, and 14 bases lay in between. CDR1 and CDR2 (germline): SGHDT, YYEEEE. The CDR3 covers 15 residues.

The chain uses TRBV5-6 and TRBJ2-7, with TRBD1 identical over 10 bases. This CDR3 is built from 14 residues. V was clipped by 4 bases and J by 7 bases; unmatched bases: 8. Germline V lookup: CDR1 SGHDT, CDR2 YYEEEE. CDR3 protein: CASSMLTGGGEQYF. CDR3 sequence (DNA): TGTGCCAGCAGCATGCTGACAGGGGGCGGGGAGCAGTACTTC.

This chain connects TRBV5-4 to TRBJ1-2, with a possible D match to TRBD1 (5 bases). The V gene's germline CDR1 is SGHNT and CDR2 YYREEE (reference sequence). The CDR3 sequence is 15 residues long. Trimming stripped 4 bases from V and 8 bases from J, with 21 bases between. CDR3 DNA: TGTGCCAGCAGCCGGGACTCCCCGCTTAGAGGCGGCTACACCTTC. Protein sequence: CASSRDSPLRGGYTF.

The genes are TRBV19 and TRBJ2-5; TRBD1 matches 8 bases. V gave up 3 bases and J gave up 1 base; unmatched junction bases: 4. CDR1 and CDR2 (germline): LNHDA, SQIVND (reference sequence). This CDR3 has 15 amino acids. The CDR3 loop reads CASSIGTGGQETQYF. CDR3 nucleotides: TGTGCCAGTAGTATCGGGACAGGAGGCCAAGAGACCCAGTACTTC.

CDR3 protein: CASSPGTSGPQETQYF. CDR3 DNA: TGTGCCAGCAGTCCTGGGACTAGCGGGCCCCAAGAGACCCAGTACTTC. The chain uses TRBV28 and TRBJ2-5; 12 nucleotides line up with TRBD2. CDR1 is MDHEN and CDR2 is SYDVKM in the germline V gene. V lost 5 bases to trimming and J lost 1 base; unmatched junction nucleotides: 5. The CDR3 has 16 residues.

The J gene is TRBJ2-3, the V gene TRBV28; possibly TRBD2 for D (6 bases). The germline CDR1 and CDR2 sequences are MDHEN and SYDVKM. The CDR3 contains 14 residues. V was shortened by 6 bases and J by 0 bases, with 10 bases between the two germline ends. In nucleotides, the CDR3 is TGTGCCAGCAGCCGGGACTTTAGCACAGATACGCAGTATTTT. Translation: CASSRDFSTDTQYF.

V usage is TRBV27 and J usage is TRBJ1-4; possible D gene TRBD1, 5 bases. CDR3 length: 16 amino acids. Germline loops: CDR1 MNHEY, CDR2 SMNVEV (reference sequence). V lost 8 bases to trimming and J lost 4 bases, with 20 bases between them. DNA for the CDR3: TGTGCCAGCCCAAATGGAGGAGGGGAGAGTAATGAAAAACTGTTTTTT. It is translated as CASPNGGGESNEKLFF.

The chain recombines TRBV10-3 with TRBJ1-2, with D possibly TRBD1 on 6 matching bases. The CDR3 contains 15 residues. Trimming cost V 3 bases and J 4 bases, with 15 bases left between them. Looked up from germline, CDR1 is ENHRY and CDR2 is SYGVKD. The CDR3 DNA follows: TGTGCCATCAGTGAAGAGGGGAGGGGGACCTATGGCTACACCTTC. Its translation: CAISEEGRGTYGYTF.

DNA of the CDR3: TGCGCCAGCAGCTCCCCGACAGAATTCATCCAAGAGACCCAGTACTTC. It specifies CASSSPTEFIQETQYF. The chain is built from TRBV5-1 and TRBJ2-5; D is possibly TRBD1 (5 bases). Germline CDR1 reads SGHRS; CDR2 reads YFSETQ. CDR3 length equals 16 residues. V lost 3 bases and J lost 1, with 16 bases in between. The full variable domain, rest sourced from reference TRBV5-1 and TRBJ2-5, is KAGVTQTPRYLIKTRGQQVTLSCSPISGHRSVSWYQQTPGQGLQFLFEYFSETQRNKGNFPGRFSGRQFSNSRSEMNVSTLELGDSALYLCASSSPTEFIQETQYFGPGTRLLVL.

The chain joins TRBV7-9 to TRBJ2-1; no clear D gene. The CDR3 extends over 13 amino acids. With 5 bases removed from V and 7 bases from J, the gap between germline ends came to 12 bases. Germline loops: CDR1 SEHNR, CDR2 FQNEAQ (reference sequence). The CDR3 DNA reads as TGTGCCAGCAGCGAATCTTCGGTGAATGAGCAGTTCTTC. This sequence encodes CASSESSVNEQFF.

Note on this clone: The sample has other DNA sequences that encode this CDR3 too. The chain's CDR3 is CAIREPGPPSEPQHF. Here the CDR3 DNA reads TGTGCCATCAGGGAGCCGGGCCCCCCTAGCGAGCCCCAGCATTTT. The V and J genes are TRBV10-3 and TRBJ1-5, with D uncertain. The V gene lost 6 bases and the J gene lost 8 bases, with 20 bases spanning the gap. The CDR3 loop spans 15 amino acids. The germline V gene encodes CDR1 ENHRY and CDR2 SYGVKD.

The sample holds one count of this clone. This chain links TRBV9 with TRBJ2-2; 11 bases agree with TRBD2. The junction had 8 bases not matched to a gene; V was cut back by 0 bases and J by 4 bases. This CDR3 has 18 residues. Germline V CDR1 and CDR2: SGDLS, YYNGEE. The CDR3, as DNA: TGTGCCAGCAGCGTAGTATCGGGGCTAGCGGGGGGCACCGGGGAGCTGTTTTTT. Residues: CASSVVSGLAGGTGELFF.

The CDR3 spells CASIAGTDNYGYTF. CDR3 coding DNA: TGTGCCAGCATTGCCGGGACAGATAACTATGGCTACACCTTC. The V gene is TRBV2, the J gene TRBJ1-2, with TRBD1 identical over 7 bases. The CDR3 loop spans 14 amino acids. The V and J ends lost 7 bases and 1 base, in that order; junction bases with no gene match: 6. Germline V gene sequence: CDR1 SNHLY, CDR2 FYNNEI. The full variable domain, completed using reference TRBV2 and TRBJ1-2, is EPEVTQTPSHQVTQMGQEVILRCVPISNHLYFYWYRQILGQKVEFLVSFYNNEISEKSEIFDDQFSVERPDGSNFTLKIRSTKLEDSAMYFCASIAGTDNYGYTFGSGTRLTVV.

This chain connects TRBV5-4 to TRBJ2-7; TRBD2 matches at 8 bases. Germline values: CDR1 SGHNT, CDR2 YYREEE (reference sequence). The CDR3 has 14 amino acids. V trimming: 0 bases; J trimming: 3 bases; junction bases outside the gene matches: 2. The DNA of the CDR3 is TGTGCCAGCAGCTTGGCTAGCGGGCGCTACGAGCAGTACTTC. Translating gives CASSLASGRYEQYF. Full variable domain (rest looked up from reference TRBV5-4 and TRBJ2-7): ETGVTQSPTHLIKTRGQQVTLRCSSQSGHNTVSWYQQALGQGPQFIFQYYREEENGRGNFPPRFSGLQFPNYSSELNVNALELDDSALYLCASSLASGRYEQYFGPGTRLTVT.

The J gene is TRBJ2-1, the V gene TRBV7-2; D is uncertain. This CDR3 contains 14 residues. Trimming removed 3 bases at V and 2 bases at J, with 8 bases between. Germline CDR1 is SGHTA and CDR2 is FQGNSA. The CDR3 sequence: CASSFGAAYNEQFF. CDR3 bases: TGTGCCAGCAGCTTTGGAGCCGCCTACAATGAGCAGTTCTTC.

This clone was picked up many times. This rearrangement joins TRBV5-6 to TRBJ2-7; TRBD1 might be the D (5 bases). V was shortened by 4 bases and J by 2 bases, with 16 bases between the two germline ends. Germline values: CDR1 SGHDT, CDR2 YYEEEE. The CDR3 sequence is 15 residues long. The CDR3 sequence is CASSARWGNAYEQYF. CDR3 nucleotide sequence: TGTGCCAGCAGCGCCAGGTGGGGCAATGCCTACGAGCAGTACTTC.

The chain recombines TRBV11-2 with TRBJ1-1; unclear D gene. In germline, CDR1 is SGHAT, CDR2 FQNNGV. V shed 2 bases and J shed 1 base, with 17 bases lying between them. The CDR3 is 17 residues long. CDR3 residues: CASSLPASGIPNTEAFF. The CDR3 nucleotides are TGTGCCAGCAGCTTACCCGCTTCGGGGATACCGAACACTGAAGCTTTCTTT.